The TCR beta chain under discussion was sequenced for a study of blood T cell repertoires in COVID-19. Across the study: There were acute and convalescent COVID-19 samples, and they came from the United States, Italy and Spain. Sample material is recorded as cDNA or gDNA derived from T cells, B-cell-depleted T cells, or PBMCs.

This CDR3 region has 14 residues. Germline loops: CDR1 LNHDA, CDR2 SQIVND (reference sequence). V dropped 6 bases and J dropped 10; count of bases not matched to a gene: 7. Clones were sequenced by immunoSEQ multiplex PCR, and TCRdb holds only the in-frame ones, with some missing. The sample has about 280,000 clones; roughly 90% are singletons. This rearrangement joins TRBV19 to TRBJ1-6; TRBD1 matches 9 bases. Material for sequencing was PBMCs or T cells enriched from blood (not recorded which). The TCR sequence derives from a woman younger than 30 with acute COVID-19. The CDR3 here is CASRRTGELSPLHF. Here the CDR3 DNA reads TGTGCCAGTAGGCGGACAGGGGAGTTGTCACCCCTCCACTTT. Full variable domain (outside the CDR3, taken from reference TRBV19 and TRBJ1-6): DGGITQSPKYLFRKEGQNVTLSCEQNLNHDAMYWYRQDPGQGLRLIYYSQIVNDFQKGDIAEGYSVSREKKESFPLTVTSAQKNPTAFYLCASRRTGELSPLHFGNGTRLTVT.